What follows describes a single T cell receptor (beta chain). Its antigen is currently unknown. This entry comes from a study of chemoradiotherapy in HPV16-positive cancers. Germline CDR1 KGHSH, CDR2 LQKENI. This CDR3 spans 15 amino acids. The V end lost 0 bases, the J end lost 3 bases, and 11 bases lay between the germline ends. Findings and caveats of the study: Candidate HPV-specific clones and E7-related TCR motifs grew in tumor during treatment.

Profiled with immunoSEQ multiplex PCR; TCRdb holds only in-frame clones, not every one. The sample consists of over 15,000 clones, just under 80% of them appearing once. Collection of the sample occurred from a patient who underwent chemoradiotherapy. This TCR derives from a human donor with HPV-associated anogenital cancer. This chain uses TRBV18 with TRBJ1-2; D unresolved. CDR3 loop: CASSPPSAADYGYTF. The CDR3 DNA reads as TGTGCCAGCTCACCACCCAGCGCCGCGGACTATGGCTACACCTTC.